Shown below are 5 T cell receptor beta chains from a single sample sequenced in a study of CD4 T cells in relation to SARS-CoV-2 and coronaviruses. These receptors' targets are unknown. Assay: immunoSEQ multiplex PCR; the TCRdb copy retains only in-frame clones and omits some. The sample consists of 36,000 or so clones, 77% of them appearing once. Sequences were obtained from memory CD4+ T cells from PBMCs, cultured in vitro. The receptors stem from an adult with COVID-19.

This clone showed up just once. This chain joins TRBV6-2 or TRBV6-3 and TRBJ2-5, with a weak D call TRBD1 (6 bases). V lost 3 bases and J lost 0, with 14 bases in between. This CDR3 comprises 16 residues. The germline V gene encodes CDR1 MNHEY and CDR2 SVGEGT. CDR3 DNA sequence: TGTGCCAGCAGTTATACCCCATGGACAGACCAAGAGACCCAGTACTTC. It is translated as CASSYTPWTDQETQYF.

The chain links TRBV20-1 to TRBJ1-1; D gene ambiguous. V lost 3 bases and J lost 7, with 9 bases in between. The CDR3 extends over 11 amino acids. Germline CDR1 DFQATT, CDR2 SNEGSKA (reference sequence). CDR3 in amino acids: CSARTFLEAFF. CDR3 sequence (DNA): TGCAGTGCTAGGACCTTCCTTGAAGCTTTCTTT.

The chain recombines TRBV3-1 (or the pseudogene TRBV3-2) with TRBJ2-3, with no clear D. V shed 4 bases and J shed 10 bases, with 12 bases lying between them. Germline V gene data show CDR1 as LGHDT and CDR2 as YNNKEL (reference sequence). This CDR3 is 12 amino acids long. The CDR3 DNA follows: TGTGCCAGCAGCCCCGTCATGGGTGCGCAGTATTTT. This codes for CASSPVMGAQYF.

The rearrangement joins TRBV28 to TRBJ1-4, with D unclear. Trimming left V 4 bases short and J 5 bases short, with 11 bases between. This CDR3 contains 14 residues. Germline lookup yields CDR1 MDHEN and CDR2 SYDVKM. CDR3 amino acids: CASSSFSGNEKLFF. CDR3 coding DNA: TGTGCCAGCAGTTCCTTCAGTGGCAATGAAAAACTGTTTTTT.

V and J are TRBV4-1 and TRBJ1-5, with D unclear. This CDR3 spans 15 amino acids. Trimming took off 1 base at V and 1 base at J, with 8 bases between the two ends. From germline, CDR1 is MGHRA and CDR2 YSYEKL. This CDR3 is CASSQVPGSNQPQHF. The CDR3 bases are TGCGCCAGCAGCCAAGTTCCGGGGAGCAATCAGCCCCAGCATTTT.